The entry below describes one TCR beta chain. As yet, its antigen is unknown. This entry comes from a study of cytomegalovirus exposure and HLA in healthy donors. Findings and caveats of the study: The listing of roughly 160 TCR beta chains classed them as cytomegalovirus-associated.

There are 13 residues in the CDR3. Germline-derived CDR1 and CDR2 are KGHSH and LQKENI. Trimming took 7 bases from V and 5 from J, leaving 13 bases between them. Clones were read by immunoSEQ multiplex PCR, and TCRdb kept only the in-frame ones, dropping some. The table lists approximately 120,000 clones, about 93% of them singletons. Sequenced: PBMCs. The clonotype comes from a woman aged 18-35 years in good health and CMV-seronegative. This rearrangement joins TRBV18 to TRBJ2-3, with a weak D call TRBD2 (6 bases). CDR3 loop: CASFPGLQDTQYF. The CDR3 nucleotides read TGTGCCAGCTTCCCGGGACTGCAAGATACGCAGTATTTT.